The entry below gives a single T cell receptor beta chain sequence along with its context. This sample stems from a study of blood T cell repertoires in COVID-19. Study overall: In each case, the material was cDNA or gDNA derived from T cells, B-cell-depleted T cells, or PBMCs.

As originally analysed: Amplified reference gene primers provided the basis for estimating nucleated cell counts. Sequencing was performed with immunoSEQ multiplex PCR; in TCRdb, only in-frame clones are kept and a portion is missing. That table is the source of V, J and clone size, and D and trimming were worked out from the DNA. The sample contains tens of thousands of clones, roughly 80% of which appear only once. Trimming shortened V by 3 bases and J by 1 base, and 15 bases separated the two germline ends. CDR3 length: 16 amino acids. The germline V gene has CDR1 SGHTA and CDR2 FQGTGA. This rearrangement joins TRBV7-3 to TRBJ1-1; D is uncertain. Sequenced sample: peripheral blood. The TCR sequence derives from a woman in her seventies with acute or convalescent COVID-19. The CDR3 nucleotides read TGTGCCAGCAGCTTGAGCCGGGCGCGGGGGAACACTGAAGCTTTCTTT. Its protein product is CASSLSRARGNTEAFF.